This entry describes one T cell receptor beta chain. The sample comes from a study of blood T cell repertoires in COVID-19. Turning to the study itself: Italy, Spain and the United States were the sources of the convalescent and acute COVID-19 samples.

Sequencing used immunoSEQ multiplex PCR; TCRdb keeps in-frame clones, though not all of them. The sample shows roughly 36,000 clones, roughly 90% of them seen only once. This CDR3 is 15 amino acids long. Germline-derived CDR1 and CDR2 are SNHLY and FYNNEI. With V trimmed by 6 bases and J by 6 bases, 6 bases remained unmatched. Material for sequencing was peripheral blood. The source of this sequence is a man aged 55 to 70 with active or convalescent COVID-19. The chain combines TRBV2 with TRBJ1-5, with 12 bases that match TRBD1. CDR3 region: CASRPGTGGSQPQHF. The CDR3 DNA reads TGTGCCAGCAGACCCGGGACAGGGGGCAGTCAGCCCCAGCATTTT.